One T cell receptor (beta chain) is described in this entry. This clonotype was picked up a small number of times. Its antigen remains undetermined. One base away there is no much larger clone; base qualities are not given. The CDR3 holds 20 amino acids from the cysteine to the phenylalanine. The DNA shown is the 60-base CDR3, in frame from base 1. The junction shows trimming of 2 bases on V and 4 bases on J, plus 30 bases between the germline ends. The germline V gene (reference sequence) gives CDR1 as LGHDT and CDR2 as YNNKEL. This sample's time point label indicates: newly diagnosed GD, antithyroid drugs for less than 3 months. For both TCR sequencing and RNA sequencing, RNA was extracted from PBMCs using TRIzol. Graves' disease was diagnosed according to American Thyroid Association guidelines. The patients came from an endocrinology department in Xi'an, China. Each patient gave about 10 milliliters of peripheral blood, collected in an EDTA anticoagulant tube. Ficoll Paque Plus density gradient separation was used to isolate PBMCs, and no further T cell sorting was performed. An Agilent 2100 Bioanalyzer and agarose gel were used to check RNA quality, and a NanoDrop 2000 was used to measure RNA concentration.

The library was prepared using multiplex PCR. TCRdb records Illumina HiSeq 4000 as the sequencer. TCR beta libraries were built with iRepertoire HTBI primers and Arm-PCR amplification of CDR3 regions. Before sequencing, the PCR products underwent gel purification. In the paper's pipeline: A total of roughly 58 TRBV and some 15 TRBJ segments were identified across samples and were used for gene usage analysis of CDR3 amino acid clonotypes. COPE and FqMerger were used to merge filtered high-quality paired reads into contigs. BLAST was used to align contigs to IMGT TRBV, TRBD and TRBJ reference genes, and CDR3 was defined according to IMGT. Any clonotype with a frequency above 0.1% was counted as a highly expanded clone. Shannon entropy served as the measure of repertoire diversity, while the Gini coefficient captured V-J evenness. Public clonotypes were defined as clonotypes shared by more than one individual. The public reads were quality trimmed at Q25 with fastp and then assembled into clones with MiXCR by TCRdb, keeping productive beta chains. Rows merge per CDR3 protein into single entries with the most common DNA and genes. TCRdb's processing, not the authors' own work, is the source of the V and J calls. The sample contains 520,000 or so distinct CDR3 sequences, about 12% of them found a single time. Jointly, the top ten make up around 10% of the sample.

These data originate in a study of regulatory T cells in long-lasting Graves disease (dated by TCRdb to the early 2020s). With regard to the full study: Newly diagnosed Graves' disease patients had taken antithyroid drugs for less than 3 months. Persistent Graves' disease patients were compared with newly diagnosed Graves' disease patients by peripheral blood TCR sequencing and RNA sequencing. The study was conducted in China and was registered as a clinical trial. TCR sequencing covered some 13 persistent and approximately 20 newly diagnosed Graves' disease patients, around 35 samples in total.

What the study reported, not specific to this receptor: A larger number of public clonotypes was shared among persistent patients (over 2,500) than among newly diagnosed patients (roughly 980). Only the TCR beta chain was sequenced and analyzed. Persistent disease showed preferential use of TRBV28, TRBJ1-2 and TRBJ2-5, whereas newly diagnosed disease favored TRBV20-1 and TRBJ2-1. The small sample size was acknowledged by the authors as a limitation that may reduce accuracy. Compared with newly diagnosed patients, persistent Graves' disease patients had lower TCR Shannon entropy and fewer highly expanded clones, which suggests clonal expansion. Because the primary lesion, thyroid tissue, could not be accessed, the study looked at peripheral blood alone.

A further study also used this sample, focusing on T cells in Graves' hyperthyroidism and ophthalmopathy. The second publication reports: Stable Graves' hyperthyroidism was defined as no progression to ophthalmopathy during 18 months of follow-up. Hyperthyroidism patients were newly diagnosed, had a disease duration of under 2 months, and were aged 18 to 65 years. Any patient with an uncontrolled infection, another autoimmune disease, pregnancy or lactation was excluded. Diagnoses relied on clinical symptoms, serum thyroxine and TRAb, thyroid ultrasound and orbital computed tomography. The TCR CDR3 was subjected to a first round of RT-PCR using the HTBI primer set and the Qiagen OneStep RT-PCR kit. Most expanded thyroid clonotypes (frequency above 0.001) were also found in blood, which suggests that blood repertoires may mirror thyroid immune responses. Ophthalmopathy was separated from stable hyperthyroidism by a 13 V-J signature model, with approximately 89% sensitivity and roughly 81% specificity obtained in cross-validation and 80%/75% obtained in testing. In validation, the model predicted progression to ophthalmopathy a median of roughly 6.2 months before onset, with roughly 70% sensitivity and about 75% specificity. To identify TCR V-J signatures that set the groups apart, the researchers used a discovery cohort of 100 patients, made up of some 41 with Graves' ophthalmopathy and some 60 with stable Graves' hyperthyroidism. Prospective prediction of ophthalmopathy was tested in an independent validation cohort of 18 to 20 hyperthyroidism patients and 17 patients who later progressed to ophthalmopathy. The 100 discovery patients were divided at random into training and test sets in a 7:3 ratio. Thyroid tissue and blood T-cell repertoires from about six Graves' hyperthyroidism patients were also compared in the study. After sampling, hyperthyroidism patients received methimazole starting at 30 mg daily, and ophthalmopathy patients received high-dose intravenous methylprednisolone. A second multiplex PCR round built the libraries, followed by size selection and purification. Paired-end sequencing of the libraries was performed with 100 bp reads on an Illumina HiSeq2000. SOAPnuke was used to process the raw data, with reads discarded if the reads contained adapters or uncalled bases, had a mean Phred below 15, or lacked an exact constant-primer or identifier match. COPE v1.2.5 was used to merge the high-quality paired reads, and each unique nucleotide sequence was defined as a clonotype. Clonotypes were aligned to IMGT TRBV, TRBD and TRBJ reference segments using MiTCR v1.1. Analysis was restricted to V-J combinations with a frequency above 0.0001, which covered roughly 99% of repertoires. The TCS score was defined as the ratio of F50 (clonal expansion) to E x V (chaos), calculated using BLOSUM62-based TCRdist between CDR3 peptides within each V-J. Welch's t-statistics and random forest reduced 450 to 600 V-J features to roughly 13, which were used in a naive Bayes classifier (R e1071). Sample size was not statistically predetermined, and investigators were not blinded to group allocation. The paper reports TCR Vbeta CDR3 sequencing of some 140 peripheral blood samples: some 44 ophthalmopathy, 75 to 80 hyperthyroidism and 17 progressor patients.

The specimen was peripheral blood mononuclear cells (PBMCs), collected at new diagnosis, from a patient treated with antithyroid drugs. This receptor was obtained from a woman younger than 45 with Graves disease. Donor details come from another sample of the same person, matched by shared clones. The sequence is built from TRBV3-1 and TRBJ2-7; TRBD1 is a possible D gene, resting on 6 matching bases. The CDR3 protein: CASSQMSRPSPGTRLYEQYF. The nucleotides read TGTGCCAGCAGCCAAATGTCAAGGCCGTCCCCTGGGACACGACTTTACGAGCAGTACTTC.